This T cell receptor beta chain was sequenced in a study of blood T cell repertoires in COVID-19. Overall study: Sites across the United States, Italy and Spain contributed samples from acute and convalescent COVID-19. T cells, B-cell-depleted T cells, or PBMCs supplied cDNA or gDNA.

Trimming took 1 base from V and 4 from J, leaving 17 bases between them. This CDR3 comprises 17 residues. Germline V gene data show CDR1 as MNHEY and CDR2 as SVGEGT. Per the original data handling: Estimation of nucleated cell counts was performed using reference gene primer amplification. Here immunoSEQ multiplex PCR was the method, and the copy in TCRdb shows in-frame clones only, minus some. Clone size and the V and J calls come from that table; the DNA yielded D and trimming. The sample holds 150,000 to 200,000 clones, roughly nine tenths seen once. The sequenced sample was peripheral blood. The V call is TRBV6-2 or TRBV6-3, the J call TRBJ2-1; D might be TRBD2 (6 bases). The clonotype originates from a man between 60 and 75 years old with acute or convalescent COVID-19. As DNA, the CDR3 is TGTGCCAGCAGTTACTTGGCACCGGGAGCCCTTTACAATGAGCAGTTCTTC. Translation gives CASSYLAPGALYNEQFF.